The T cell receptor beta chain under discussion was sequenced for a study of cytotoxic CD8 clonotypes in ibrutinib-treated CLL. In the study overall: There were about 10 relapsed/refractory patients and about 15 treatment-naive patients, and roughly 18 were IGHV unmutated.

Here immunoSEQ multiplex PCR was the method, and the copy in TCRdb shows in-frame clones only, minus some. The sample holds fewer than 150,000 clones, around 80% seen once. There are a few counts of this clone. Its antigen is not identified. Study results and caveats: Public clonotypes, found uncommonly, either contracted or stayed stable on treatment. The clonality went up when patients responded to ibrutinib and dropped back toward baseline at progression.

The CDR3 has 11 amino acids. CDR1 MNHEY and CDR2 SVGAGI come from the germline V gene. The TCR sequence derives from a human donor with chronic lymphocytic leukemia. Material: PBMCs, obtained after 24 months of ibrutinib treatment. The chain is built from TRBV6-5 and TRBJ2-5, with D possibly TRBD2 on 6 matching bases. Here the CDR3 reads CASGLTRTQYF. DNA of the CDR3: TGTGCTTCGGGACTTACCAGGACCCAGTACTTC.